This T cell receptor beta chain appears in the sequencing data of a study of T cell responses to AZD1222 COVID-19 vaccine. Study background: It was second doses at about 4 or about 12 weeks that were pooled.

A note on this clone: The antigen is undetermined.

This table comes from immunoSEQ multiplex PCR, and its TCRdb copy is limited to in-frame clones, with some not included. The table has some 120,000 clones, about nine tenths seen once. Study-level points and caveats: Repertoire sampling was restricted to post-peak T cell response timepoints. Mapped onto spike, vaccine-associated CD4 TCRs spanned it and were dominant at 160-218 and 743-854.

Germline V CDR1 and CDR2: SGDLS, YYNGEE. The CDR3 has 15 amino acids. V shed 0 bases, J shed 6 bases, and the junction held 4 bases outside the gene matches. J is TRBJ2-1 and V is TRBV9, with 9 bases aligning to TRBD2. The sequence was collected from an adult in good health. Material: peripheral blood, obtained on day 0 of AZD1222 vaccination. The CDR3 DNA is TGTGCCAGCAGCGTAGGAGAGACTAGCGGCAATGAGCAGTTCTTC. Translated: CASSVGETSGNEQFF. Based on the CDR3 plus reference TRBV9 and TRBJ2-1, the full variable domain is DSGVTQTPKHLITATGQRVTLRCSPRSGDLSVYWYQQSLDQGLQFLIQYYNGEERAKGNILERFSAQQFPDLHSELNLSSLELGDSALYFCASSVGETSGNEQFFGPGTRLTVL.